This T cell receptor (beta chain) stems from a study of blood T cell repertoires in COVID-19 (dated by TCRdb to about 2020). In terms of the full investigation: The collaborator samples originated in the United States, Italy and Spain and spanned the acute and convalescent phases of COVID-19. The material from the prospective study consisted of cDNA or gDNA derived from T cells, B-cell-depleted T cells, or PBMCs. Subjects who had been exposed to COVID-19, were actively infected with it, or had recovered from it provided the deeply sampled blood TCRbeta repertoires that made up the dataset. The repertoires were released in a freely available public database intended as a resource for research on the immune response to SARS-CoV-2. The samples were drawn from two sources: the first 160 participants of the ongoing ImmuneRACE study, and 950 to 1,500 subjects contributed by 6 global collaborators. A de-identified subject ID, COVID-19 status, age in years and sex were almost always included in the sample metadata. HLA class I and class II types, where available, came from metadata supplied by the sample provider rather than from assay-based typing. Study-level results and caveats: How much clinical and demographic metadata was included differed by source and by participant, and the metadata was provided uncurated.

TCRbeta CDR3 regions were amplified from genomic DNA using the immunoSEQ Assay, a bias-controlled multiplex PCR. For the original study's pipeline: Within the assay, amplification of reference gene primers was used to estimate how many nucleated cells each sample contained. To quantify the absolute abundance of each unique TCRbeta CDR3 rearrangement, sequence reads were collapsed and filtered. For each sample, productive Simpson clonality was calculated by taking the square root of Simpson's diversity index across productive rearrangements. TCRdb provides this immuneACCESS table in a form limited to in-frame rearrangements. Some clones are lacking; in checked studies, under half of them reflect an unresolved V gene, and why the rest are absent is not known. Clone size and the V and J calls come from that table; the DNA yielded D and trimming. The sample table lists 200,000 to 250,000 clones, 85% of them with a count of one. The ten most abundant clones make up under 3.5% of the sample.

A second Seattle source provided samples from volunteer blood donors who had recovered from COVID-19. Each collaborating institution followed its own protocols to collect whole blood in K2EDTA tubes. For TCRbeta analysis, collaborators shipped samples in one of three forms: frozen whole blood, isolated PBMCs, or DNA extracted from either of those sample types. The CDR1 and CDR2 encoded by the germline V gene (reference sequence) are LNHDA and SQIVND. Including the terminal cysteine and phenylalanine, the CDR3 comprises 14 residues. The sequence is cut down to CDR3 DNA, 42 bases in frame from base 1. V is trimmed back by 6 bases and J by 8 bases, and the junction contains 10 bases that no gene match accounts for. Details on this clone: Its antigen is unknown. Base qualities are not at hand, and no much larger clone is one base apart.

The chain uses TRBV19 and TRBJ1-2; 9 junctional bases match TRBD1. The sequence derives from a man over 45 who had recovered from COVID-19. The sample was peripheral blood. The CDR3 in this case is CASSHTGGLGGYTF. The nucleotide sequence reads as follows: TGTGCCAGTAGCCACACAGGGGGCTTGGGGGGCTACACCTTC.